Listed below are T cell receptor beta chains from one sample, sequenced in a study of regulatory T cells in long-lasting Graves disease. Via MiXCR, TCRdb re-called the multiplex PCR reads, giving one row per CDR3 protein. This table has hundreds of thousands of distinct CDR3 sequences, under 25% appearing once. Here the sequenced sample was peripheral blood mononuclear cells (PBMCs), taken when the disease was refractory, from a patient treated with antithyroid drugs. All receptors derive from a female donor with Graves disease. Each CDR3 is given with its conserved first and last residue. A D gene is named only where the DNA matches it firmly. Rows give clone size only sometimes, using once, few, many, or a class for an expanded clone.

v_gene	j_gene	abundance	d_gene	CDR3nt	CDR3aa
TRBV7-2	TRBJ2-7	few	TRBD1	TGTGCCAGCAGCTTACCACAGGGGGCTTACGAGCAGTACTTC	CASSLPQGAYEQYF
TRBV30	TRBJ1-2	-	-	TGTGCCTGGAGTAATCAAGGGCAGTTGGCGTCTGGCTACACCTTC	CAWSNQGQLASGYTF
TRBV20-1	TRBJ2-5	many	TRBD2	TGCAGTGCCCATAGCGGGATACAGGAGACCCAGTACTTC	CSAHSGIQETQYF
TRBV28	TRBJ1-2	many	-	TGTGCCAGCAGTAGGAAGAACGGCTATGGCTACACCTTC	CASSRKNGYGYTF
TRBV12-3/TRBV12-4	TRBJ1-3	many	-	TGTGCCACCCCAGCTGATAGCTCTGGAAACACCATATATTTT	CATPADSSGNTIYF
TRBV15	TRBJ2-3	-	-	TGTGCCACCAGCAGAGAGGGAGATACGCAGTATTTT	CATSREGDTQYF
TRBV5-1	TRBJ1-1	few	TRBD1	TGCGCCAGCAGCGCCGGACAGGGCCCTATGAACACTGAAGCTTTCTTT	CASSAGQGPMNTEAFF
TRBV27	TRBJ1-2	-	TRBD1	TGTGCCAGCAGTGCCGGGACAGGGAATTATGGCTACACCTTC	CASSAGTGNYGYTF
TRBV6-1	TRBJ2-2	few	-	TGTGCCAGCGAACAGGCCGGGCCCCGAAGTAGCACCGGGGAGCTGTTTTTT	CASEQAGPRSSTGELFF
TRBV7-9	TRBJ2-4	-	TRBD2	TGTGCCAGCAGCTTCTCCGGGCGGGGGAACATTCAGTACTTC	CASSFSGRGNIQYF
TRBV7-9	TRBJ2-5	many	-	TGTGCCAGCAGCCAAACCCGGCAGGGCGAGACCCAGTACTTC	CASSQTRQGETQYF
TRBV19	TRBJ1-5	-	TRBD1	TGTGCCAGCGGCCACAGGGGAGAGGTCGAACAGCCCCAGCATTTT	CASGHRGEVEQPQHF
TRBV3-1	TRBJ1-5	-	-	TGTGCCAGCAGCCACAACAGGGAGTATCAGCCCCAGCATTTT	CASSHNREYQPQHF
TRBV24-1	TRBJ2-5	many	-	TGTGCCACCAGTGTCTCCGTAGAAGAGACCCAGTACTTC	CATSVSVEETQYF
TRBV20-1	TRBJ1-1	few	-	TGCAGTGCTCCAGCCCCTCCCGCGGCAAATGAAGCTTTCTTT	CSAPAPPAANEAFF
TRBV28	TRBJ1-1	many	-	TGTGCCAGCAGACCCCTCCTCGGAGGCACTGAAGCTTTCTTT	CASRPLLGGTEAFF
TRBV3-1	TRBJ1-4	many	-	-	CASSQVGQGAFSF
TRBV20-1	TRBJ1-2	-	TRBD1	TGCAGTGCTAGTAACCTAGGACAGGGGAGGACTGGCTACACCTTC	CSASNLGQGRTGYTF
TRBV6-1	TRBJ1-6	-	-	TGTGCCAGCAGTGAAGCCGACGAGTGGTCACCCCTCCACTTT	CASSEADEWSPLHF
TRBV7-2	TRBJ1-1	once	-	TGTGCCAGCAGCTTATCCCGGGCCTCGGGCACTGAAGCTTTCTTT	CASSLSRASGTEAFF
TRBV7-3	TRBJ2-5	few	-	TGTGCCAGCAGCTTTTCGGTAGGGCTCGGAGAAGAGACCCAGTACTTC	CASSFSVGLGEETQYF
TRBV29-1	TRBJ2-5	many	-	TGCAGCGTTGATTGGGGTTTCGAGACCCAGTACTTC	CSVDWGFETQYF
TRBV6-1	TRBJ2-7	many	-	TGTGCCAGCAGTGAGGGGTGGTGGGTCGAGCAGTACTTC	CASSEGWWVEQYF
TRBV5-5	TRBJ2-5	many	-	TGTGCCAGCAGCTCCCGGACCGCGCCCCGGTCGGGGACCCAGTACTTC	CASSSRTAPRSGTQYF
TRBV20-1	TRBJ1-1	many	-	TGCAGTGCCCTGACGGGGCGCGGTGCGACTGAAGCTTTCTTT	CSALTGRGATEAFF
TRBV28	TRBJ1-1	many	-	TGTGCCAGCAGTCCAGAAACTGAAGCTTTCTTT	CASSPETEAFF
TRBV12-3/TRBV12-4	TRBJ1-6	many	TRBD1	TGTGCCAGCAGTCCTGGGACAGGGGAGAATTCACCCCTCCACTTT	CASSPGTGENSPLHF
TRBV20-1	TRBJ2-1	-	-	TGCAGTGCCTCCCAGCCGGGGGATGAGCAGTTCTTC	CSASQPGDEQFF
TRBV5-1	TRBJ2-7	-	-	TGCGCCAGCAGCTTGGCCCATGCGACGGACTCCTACGAGCAGTACTTC	CASSLAHATDSYEQYF
TRBV19	TRBJ1-1	-	-	TGTGCCAGTAGTCAATTCAACAGGGCCAACACTGAAGCTTTCTTT	CASSQFNRANTEAFF
TRBV29-1	TRBJ1-3	-	-	TGCAGCGTTGAAGTTGGGGCAGTGGGAAACACCATATATTTT	CSVEVGAVGNTIYF
TRBV28	TRBJ2-7	many	-	TGTGCCAGCAGACCCTTGGCCCGGTCCTACGAGCAGTACTTC	CASRPLARSYEQYF
TRBV5-5	TRBJ2-7	-	TRBD1	TGTGCCAGCAGCGTGGGACAGGGAGGGACCTACGAGCAGTACTTC	CASSVGQGGTYEQYF
TRBV7-9	TRBJ1-4	few	-	TGTGCCAGCAGCTTAGCCGTCTCAACTAATGAAAAACTGTTTTTT	CASSLAVSTNEKLFF
TRBV11-3	TRBJ2-1	few	-	TGTGCCAGCAGCTCCGTTGTGGGAGTAGAGCAGTTCTTC	CASSSVVGVEQFF
TRBV7-2	TRBJ1-1	many	-	TGTGCCAGCACCCCCCAGGTTGGAAACACTGAAGCTTTCTTT	CASTPQVGNTEAFF
TRBV20-1	TRBJ1-4	many	-	TGCAGTGCTAAGGGCCCTACGCAGGGGTCGTATGAAAAACTGTTTTTT	CSAKGPTQGSYEKLFF
TRBV24-1	TRBJ1-2	many	TRBD1	TGTGCCACCAGTGATGCCGGGACAGGGGGCGGCTATGGCTACACCTTC	CATSDAGTGGGYGYTF
TRBV11-2	TRBJ2-2	-	-	TGTGCCAGCAGCTTGCTCGGCGGGCCCCCCGACACAAGGGAAGGAGAGCTGTTTTTT	CASSLLGGPPDTREGELFF
TRBV4-1	TRBJ2-5	many	-	TGCGCCAGCAGCCTCTCGTCGGCTCCTAGAGAGACCCAGTACTTC	CASSLSSAPRETQYF
TRBV4-1	TRBJ2-7	-	TRBD1	TGCGCCAGCAGCCAACGGGACAGGGGGGTCCACGAGCAGTACTTC	CASSQRDRGVHEQYF
TRBV2	TRBJ2-3	-	-	TGTGCCAGCAGGCTAGAGGTTTGGGATACGCAGTATTTT	CASRLEVWDTQYF
TRBV7-9	TRBJ2-2	-	-	TGTGCCAGCGTCTTAGGAGGTCGTGTTACCGCGAAAACCGGGGAGCTGTTTTTT	CASVLGGRVTAKTGELFF
TRBV28	TRBJ2-1	-	-	TGTGCCAGCAGTTCCTCCATTGGGGTCAACAATGAGCAGTTCTTC	CASSSSIGVNNEQFF
TRBV7-9	TRBJ2-5	few	-	TGTGCCAGCAGCTCCCAGGCCTCAGGGACCCAGTACTTC	CASSSQASGTQYF
TRBV19	TRBJ1-5	-	TRBD1	TGTGCCAGTAAGCACCGACAGGGTGAAGAGCCCCAGCATTTT	CASKHRQGEEPQHF
TRBV11-2	TRBJ1-2	few	TRBD1	TGTGCCAGCAGCTCAAGACAGGGTGTAAGAGTCTATGGCTACACCTTC	CASSSRQGVRVYGYTF
TRBV7-6	TRBJ1-6	few	-	TGTGCCAGCAGCTCAGCGGCCTTGGGTTCACCCCTCCACTTT	CASSSAALGSPLHF
TRBV2	TRBJ1-1	many	-	TGTGCCAGCAGTGAGTTCGACAACGAAGCTTTCTTT	CASSEFDNEAFF
TRBV7-9	TRBJ2-5	-	TRBD2	TGTGCCAGCATATTTAGCGGGAGTTCAGAGGCCCAGTACTTC	CASIFSGSSEAQYF
TRBV12-3/TRBV12-4	TRBJ1-1	few	TRBD1	TGTGCCAGCAACCCGGACAGGGTATCCACTGAAGCTTTCTTT	CASNPDRVSTEAFF
TRBV2	TRBJ1-1	many	-	TGTGCCAGCAGTGAATATGGGGCTGGCACTGAAGCTTTCTTT	CASSEYGAGTEAFF
TRBV29-1	TRBJ2-7	-	-	TGCAGCGTCTGTGAGGGAGTGGTCTACGAGCAGTACTTC	CSVCEGVVYEQYF